Sequencing of this TCR beta chain was carried out in a study of blood T cell repertoires in COVID-19. Turning to the study itself: Sources were T cells, B-cell-depleted T cells, or PBMCs; the material itself was cDNA or gDNA.

The CDR3 consists of 16 residues. The V segment lost 5 bases and the J segment 4 bases; nucleotides outside the gene matches: 10. Per the germline V gene, CDR1 is SGHVS and CDR2 is FNYEAQ. Some clones are missing from TCRdb's copy, which holds only in-frame ones; the method was immunoSEQ multiplex PCR. The repertoire has approximately 30,000 clones, roughly three quarters of them found once; the top ten carry 40%. This TCR was sampled from a man aged 65 to 79 with acute or convalescent COVID-19. The chain couples TRBV7-6 to TRBJ2-1, with TRBD1 matching 8 bases. The sequenced sample consisted of peripheral blood. The CDR3 nucleotides are TGTGCCAGCAGCCGCACCGGGACAGGACCATACAATGAGCAGTTCTTC. This encodes CASSRTGTGPYNEQFF.